This T cell receptor (beta chain) is drawn from a study of cytomegalovirus exposure and HLA in healthy donors. The V end was cut by 8 bases, the J end by 2 bases, with 11 bases between. This CDR3 contains 13 residues. Germline lookup yields CDR1 ENHRY and CDR2 SYGVKD. PCR used 60 Vbeta primers and 13 Jbeta primers. Only in-frame clones appear in the TCRdb table, and some are missing; sequencing was by immunoSEQ multiplex PCR. This sample carries 70,000 to 100,000 clones, approximately 80% of them seen once, and the ten largest clones take 20% to 30%. The sequencing input was PBMCs. The TCR comes from a woman aged 50 to 60 in good health and CMV-seropositive. The chain carries TRBV10-3 and TRBJ2-3; possible D gene TRBD1, 5 bases. The CDR3 here is CAILTDSTDTQYF. CDR3 in DNA: TGTGCCATCTTGACAGATTCCACAGATACGCAGTATTTT.